The present T cell receptor (beta chain) was sequenced within a study of early T cells in non-severe SARS-CoV-2 infection (dated by TCRdb to about 2021). A note on the overall study: TCR sequencing used bulk RNA from unsorted whole blood, so alpha and beta chains could not be paired.

Points the paper makes about the study in general: VDJdb matching was skewed toward anti-spike CD8 responses, so virus-specific expansions were likely underestimated and private and CD4 specificities were missed.

Unmatched junction bases come to 2, with V trimmed by 6 bases and J by 2 bases. Spanning cysteine to phenylalanine, the CDR3 consists of 14 amino acids. The retained sequence is limited to the CDR3, 42 bases, with the frame set at the first base. Of note for this clonotype: Its antigen remains undetermined. No quality values exist for individual bases; no much larger clone is one base distant.

A case-control design nested within a healthcare worker cohort in London, UK, was used, with weekly nasopharyngeal swab PCR tests and blood sampling performed. Healthcare workers were recruited during the week of the UK lockdown, between 23 and 31 March 2020, and followed weekly for up to roughly 15 weeks. Receptors were amplified or captured by 5' RACE. The sequencing machine was a NextSeq 500. The TCR library protocol attached unique molecular identifiers to individual cDNA molecules to correct for sequencing error and PCR bias. TCR alpha and beta chains were both sequenced, and the abundances of alpha and beta sequences in each sample were closely correlated with each other. Processing in the source paper ran as follows. Decombinator V4 was used to perform V gene, J gene and CDR3 annotation of TCR sequences. TCRs were defined as expanded if a significant change between any two time points was detected under a Poisson model with p below 0.0001. TCR abundances were normalised to the total number of TCRs sequenced per sample and were expressed as counts per million. MAIT TCRs were defined by TRAV1-2 paired with TRAJ12, TRAJ20 or TRAJ33, and iNKT TCRs by TRAV10 paired with TRAJ18. VDJdb, accessed on 1 November 2021, was searched for TCRs annotated for CMV, EBV and SARS-CoV-2, and TCRs annotated for more than one antigen were excluded. Clones were called with MiXCR by TCRdb after fastp trimmed the public reads at Q25, and only in-frame beta chains were retained. Records with the same CDR3 protein are collapsed into one entry carrying the most frequent genes and DNA. Here the V and J calls rest on TCRdb's processing, not on the authors' analysis. Within this sample are around 40,000 distinct CDR3 sequences, with about 6.3% of them counted one time only. The ten largest clones represent 5% to 6.5% of the sample.

This receptor was taken from an adult who was a healthcare worker with PCR-confirmed SARS-CoV-2 infection or an uninfected control (not recorded which). The chain is encoded by TRBV12-3 or TRBV12-4 joined to TRBJ2-3; TRBD2 aligns with 10 central bases. The sequenced sample was whole blood. The DNA sequence reads TGTGCCAGCAGAGGACTAGCGGCCACAGATACGCAGTATTTT. The resulting protein is CASRGLAATDTQYF.